These 5 T cell receptor beta chains were all obtained from the same sample, sequenced in a study of control samples from healthy donors and cancer patients. The method was immunoSEQ multiplex PCR; TCRdb's version includes in-frame clones alone and lacks a portion of them. The sample lists 60,000 to 85,000 clones, 85% to 95% occurring once. The sequenced sample consisted of blood. The receptor source for this set is a woman aged 55-69 years in good health.

The V call is TRBV19, the J call TRBJ2-3; D remains ambiguous. The germline V and J ends were trimmed by 4 bases and 0 bases, with 5 bases remaining between them. This CDR3 is built from 13 residues. Germline V gives CDR1 LNHDA, CDR2 SQIVND (reference sequence). CDR3 sequence (DNA): TGTGCCAGTAGTACTACAAGCACAGATACGCAGTATTTT. Its protein is CASSTTSTDTQYF.

The gene calls are TRBV4-1 and TRBJ2-3; tentatively, D is TRBD1 (6 bases). Trimming removed 2 bases from V and 4 bases from J, with 10 bases in between. Germline assignment: CDR1 MGHRA and CDR2 YSYEKL. The CDR3 sequence is 14 residues long. The CDR3 nucleotides read TGCGCCAGCAGCCAAAACTGGGGGCCAGATACGCAGTATTTT. Translated, it gives CASSQNWGPDTQYF.

The chain couples TRBV2 to TRBJ1-1; weak D call: TRBD1 (5 bases). The CDR3 sequence is 14 residues long. Trimming removed 2 bases from V and 4 bases from J, with 11 bases in between. The V gene's germline CDR1 is SNHLY and CDR2 FYNNEI. This chain's CDR3 is CASSEKEGVTEAFF. Here the CDR3 DNA reads TGTGCCAGCAGTGAAAAAGAAGGGGTCACTGAAGCTTTCTTT.

V usage is TRBV7-9 and J usage is TRBJ2-2; no definite D call. Germline lookup yields CDR1 SEHNR and CDR2 FQNEAQ (reference sequence). Trimming shortened V by 10 bases and J by 1 base, and 16 bases separated the two germline ends. This CDR3 contains 15 residues. CDR3 loop: CANRPDTLNTGELFF. Here the CDR3 DNA reads TGTGCCAATCGCCCCGACACCTTGAACACCGGGGAGCTGTTTTTT.

This clone was observed once. This chain joins TRBV3-1 (or the pseudogene TRBV3-2) and TRBJ1-1; D unclear. The V end lost 1 base, the J end lost 4 bases, and 10 bases lay between the germline ends. CDR1 LGHDT and CDR2 YNNKEL come from the germline V gene (reference sequence). This CDR3 comprises 14 residues. The CDR3, as DNA: TGTGCCAGCAGCCAAGTCGACTTGGGCACTGAAGCTTTCTTT. Translating gives CASSQVDLGTEAFF.